The 30 T cell receptor beta chains given below trace back to one sample, sequenced in a study of blood T cell repertoires in COVID-19. TCRdb's copy holds only in-frame clones and misses some; the assay was immunoSEQ multiplex PCR. The table shows roughly 140,000 clones, with around 86% occurring only once. Sequenced: peripheral blood. These TCRs come from a woman older than 75 with acute or convalescent COVID-19.

The rearrangement links TRBV18 to TRBJ1-5, with a possible D match to TRBD1 (5 bases). This CDR3 has 15 residues. V lost 4 bases and J lost 1, with 11 bases in between. Germline lookup yields CDR1 KGHSH and CDR2 LQKENI. In DNA, the CDR3 is TGTGCCAGCTCACTAACCGGGGGAAGCAATCAGCCCCAGCATTTT. Its translation: CASSLTGGSNQPQHF.

The chain has TRBV3-1 (or the pseudogene TRBV3-2) and TRBJ1-1, with 9 bases that match TRBD1. Germline V gives CDR1 LGHDT, CDR2 YNNKEL (reference sequence). The CDR3 is made up of 14 amino acids. After removal of 1 base from V and 6 bases from J, the junction contained 3 bases not matched to a gene. CDR3 bases: TGTGCCAGCAGCCAAGTGGACAGGGGTGCTGAAGCTTTCTTT. This encodes CASSQVDRGAEAFF.

The rearrangement joins TRBV4-1 to TRBJ1-1; D is undetermined. The V and J ends lost 1 base and 0 bases respectively, with 21 bases between them. The CDR3 covers 19 residues. In germline, CDR1 is MGHRA, CDR2 YSYEKL. As DNA, the CDR3 is TGCGCCAGCAGCCAAGTATGGACCTCCGTTGGGAGACTGAACACTGAAGCTTTCTTT. This translates into CASSQVWTSVGRLNTEAFF.

This clone was counted a single time. The chain combines TRBV6-1 with TRBJ2-7; D is unresolved. The CDR3 contains 15 residues. Germline values: CDR1 MNHNS, CDR2 SASEGT. Trimming shortened V by 5 bases and J by 3 bases, and 17 bases separated the two germline ends. The CDR3 coding sequence is TGTGCCAGCAGTTTTGCCTCCCGATCGCGCTACGAGCAGTACTTC. It yields the protein CASSFASRSRYEQYF.

The CDR3 nucleotides are TGTGCCAGCTATTCGCCTCCCGGGACAGGGCCAAACACCATATATTTT. Encoded protein: CASYSPPGTGPNTIYF. The V and J genes are TRBV28 and TRBJ1-3; 9 nucleotides line up with TRBD1. V shed 8 bases and J 6 bases; nucleotides not matched to a gene: 14. The CDR3 spans 16 residues. Germline V gives CDR1 MDHEN, CDR2 SYDVKM.

V is TRBV6-5 and J is TRBJ1-1, with a weak D call TRBD1 (6 bases). The ends were cut back, 6 bases at V and 4 bases at J, with 15 bases in the middle. The CDR3 runs 14 residues. Germline CDR1 and CDR2: MNHEY and SVGAGI. The CDR3 is CASRWTEIGTEAFF. CDR3 nucleotides: TGTGCCAGCAGGTGGACAGAGATTGGCACTGAAGCTTTCTTT.

The chain employs TRBV19 and TRBJ2-3, with a weak D call TRBD2 (6 bases). Germline CDR1 and CDR2: LNHDA and SQIVND (reference sequence). Trimming left V 4 bases short and J 6 bases short, with 20 bases between. This CDR3 is 16 amino acids long. CDR3 sequence (DNA): TGTGCCAGTAGTAGCCGCCGGGACTTCCCCCGGGATACGCAGTATTTT. Translating it yields CASSSRRDFPRDTQYF.

The rearrangement uses TRBV11-3 and TRBJ1-1; D is undetermined. Trimming took off 1 base at V and 5 bases at J, with 8 bases between the two ends. The CDR3 length is 13 residues. The germline V gene has CDR1 SGHNT and CDR2 YENEEA. The CDR3 region has the DNA TGTGCCAGCAGCTTAGTTGGCAGAACTGAAGCTTTCTTT. Residues: CASSLVGRTEAFF.

The chain links TRBV10-2 to TRBJ1-4; a weak D match, TRBD1 (5 bases). Germline lookup yields CDR1 WSHSY and CDR2 SAAADI. V gave up 3 bases and J gave up 7 bases, with 12 bases separating them. The CDR3 totals 14 residues. In DNA, the CDR3 is TGCGCCAGCAGTGACGGGGGGGTCGGTGAAAAACTGTTTTTT. Translated, it gives CASSDGGVGEKLFF.

The chain recombines TRBV7-8 with TRBJ2-5, with D possibly TRBD1 on 5 matching bases. Germline CDR1 reads SGHVS; CDR2 reads FQNEAQ. CDR3 length equals 17 residues. Trimming left V 2 bases short and J 3 bases short, with 19 bases between. The CDR3 region has the DNA TGTGCCAGCAGCTTAAGGTCCCCCGTCGCGGACAAAGAGACCCAGTACTTC. This gives the protein CASSLRSPVADKETQYF.

The genes are TRBV18 and TRBJ2-3; D ambiguous. The CDR3 consists of 13 residues. Trimming left V 3 bases short and J 4 bases short, with 8 bases between. Germline V CDR1 and CDR2: KGHSH, LQKENI. CDR3 in DNA: TGTGCCAGCTCACCGCGTTTGGCAGATACGCAGTATTTT. Translating it yields CASSPRLADTQYF.

This chain joins TRBV9 and TRBJ2-1, with TRBD1 matching 9 bases. V was clipped by 0 bases and J by 6 bases; unmatched bases: 7. The CDR3 covers 16 residues. Germline CDR1 SGDLS, CDR2 YYNGEE. As DNA, the CDR3 is TGTGCCAGCAGCGTAGAGGGGACAGGGTGGGCCAATGAGCAGTTCTTC. Translating gives CASSVEGTGWANEQFF.

The chain employs TRBV29-1 and TRBJ2-7; TRBD1 matches at 8 bases. This CDR3 spans 13 amino acids. J gave up 6 bases and V 4 bases, and 8 bases lay outside the gene matches. Looked up from germline, CDR1 is SQVTM and CDR2 is ANQGSEA. Here the CDR3 reads CSVGRQGASEQYF. The CDR3 region has the DNA TGCAGCGTTGGGCGTCAGGGGGCCTCCGAGCAGTACTTC.

The chain employs TRBV28 and TRBJ1-2; 10 nucleotides agree with TRBD1. CDR1 is MDHEN and CDR2 is SYDVKM in the germline V gene. Trimming at V came to 5 bases and at J to 5 bases, leaving 8 bases not matched to a gene. This CDR3 comprises 15 residues. Here the CDR3 reads CASSPGQGTIYGYTF. CDR3 DNA sequence: TGTGCCAGCAGTCCGGGACAGGGGACAATATATGGCTACACCTTC.

The chain carries TRBV21-1 and TRBJ1-2; the tabulated D call, TRBD1, remains unverified against the DNA. TRBV21-1 is a pseudogene segment. The CDR3 covers 14 residues. The DNA for the CDR3 is TGTGCCAGCAGCAAAAGGCAGGGGACCTATGGCTACACCTTC. Its translation: CASSKRQGTYGYTF.

The chain recombines TRBV2 with TRBJ2-2, with a tentative D call TRBD2 (6 bases). Trimming removed 7 bases from V and 2 bases from J, with 11 bases in between. The CDR3 loop spans 14 amino acids. Germline CDR1 reads SNHLY; CDR2 reads FYNNEI. CDR3 in DNA: TGTGCCAGCATCCCGGGACTTAACACCGGGGAGCTGTTTTTT. Protein sequence: CASIPGLNTGELFF.

This clone is a singleton in its sample. In nucleotides, the CDR3 is TGTGCCAGCAGTTCTCGACAGTTCTATAATTCACCCCTCCACTTT. Amino acids: CASSSRQFYNSPLHF. This chain uses TRBV28 with TRBJ1-6; a possible D gene is TRBD1 (5 bases). Trimming took 4 bases from V and 3 from J, leaving 10 bases between them. The CDR3 is 15 amino acids. CDR1 and CDR2 (germline): MDHEN, SYDVKM.

The genes are TRBV5-5 and TRBJ2-5; a possible D gene is TRBD2 (6 bases). The germline V gene has CDR1 SGHKS and CDR2 YYEKEE (reference sequence). With 0 bases removed from V and 0 bases from J, the gap between germline ends came to 9 bases. The CDR3 length is 15 residues. CDR3 in amino acids: CASSLVGGYQETQYF. CDR3 DNA: TGTGCCAGCAGCTTGGTTGGAGGGTACCAAGAGACCCAGTACTTC.

This rearrangement joins TRBV5-8 to TRBJ1-2; D ambiguous. The CDR3 totals 14 residues. CDR1 and CDR2 (germline): SGHTS, YDEGEE. V shed 4 bases and J shed 4 bases, with 14 bases lying between them. The CDR3 coding sequence is TGTGCCAGCAGCCCCGGAGGTACTAGCTATGGCTACACCTTC. Encoded protein: CASSPGGTSYGYTF.

The V gene is TRBV27, the J gene TRBJ2-1; 12 bases match TRBD2. This CDR3 is 15 amino acids long. Germline V gene sequence: CDR1 MNHEY, CDR2 SMNVEV (reference sequence). With V trimmed by 3 bases and J by 6 bases, 3 bases remained unmatched. The CDR3: CASSFLAGGPNEQFF. In DNA, the CDR3 is TGTGCCAGCAGTTTCCTAGCGGGAGGGCCCAATGAGCAGTTCTTC.

The rearrangement joins TRBV6-5 to TRBJ2-7; TRBD2 agrees at 10 bases. This CDR3 is 15 amino acids long. J was trimmed by 4 bases and V by 7 bases; bases with no gene match: 10. Germline CDR1 and CDR2: MNHEY and SVGAGI. The CDR3 protein is CASTHLAGEGYEQYF. Written as DNA, the CDR3 is TGTGCCAGCACACATCTAGCGGGAGAAGGATACGAGCAGTACTTC.

This chain joins TRBV6-1 and TRBJ2-6, with TRBD2 matching over 7 bases. This CDR3 has 16 residues. Germline CDR1 and CDR2: MNHNS and SASEGT. V gave up 2 bases and J gave up 4 bases; unmatched junction bases: 5. In DNA form, the CDR3 reads TGTGCCAGCAGTGAAAGGGGAGGGACGGGGGCCAACGTCCTGACTTTC. Encoded protein: CASSERGGTGANVLTF.

V gene TRBV7-2 combines with J gene TRBJ2-5; TRBD2 agrees at 9 bases. V dropped 1 base and J dropped 5; count of bases not matched to a gene: 5. CDR1 SGHTA and CDR2 FQGNSA come from the germline V gene. The CDR3 consists of 15 residues. Here the CDR3 DNA reads TGTGCCAGCAGCTTAGGAGCAGCGGGGGGTGAGACCCAGTACTTC. This codes for CASSLGAAGGETQYF.

This chain links TRBV6-4 with TRBJ1-6; 8 bases align to TRBD1. V was pared by 0 bases and J by 9 bases, with 10 bases of the junction left unmatched. The germline V gene encodes CDR1 MRHNA and CDR2 SNTAGT. The CDR3 totals 17 residues. The CDR3 bases are TGTGCCAGCAGTGACTCGAGTCGGGCAGGGGGCTTTTCACCCCTCCACTTT. It codes for CASSDSSRAGGFSPLHF.

The chain uses TRBV12-3 or TRBV12-4 and TRBJ2-3; D not certain. This CDR3 spans 13 amino acids. The germline V and J ends were trimmed by 3 bases and 2 bases, with 6 bases remaining between them. The CDR3 sequence is CASSFAFTDTQYF. The CDR3 DNA sequence: TGTGCCAGCAGTTTCGCGTTCACAGATACGCAGTATTTT.

This clone was counted a single time. The V gene is TRBV10-2, the J gene TRBJ1-2; D gene ambiguous. Trimming pared 3 bases from V and 6 bases from J, leaving 8 bases between. The CDR3 runs to 12 residues. CDR1 is WSHSY and CDR2 is SAAADI in the germline V gene. As DNA, the CDR3 is TGCGCCAGCAGTGACCCCTTAGATGGCTACACCTTC. Its protein product is CASSDPLDGYTF.

This clone was seen just once. The chain employs TRBV11-2 and TRBJ2-1; 7 bases line up with TRBD1. The CDR3 extends over 15 amino acids. Germline V CDR1 and CDR2: SGHAT, FQNNGV. Unmatched junction bases numbered 6, after V lost 7 bases and J lost 0 bases. CDR3 region: CASKDRLRSYNEQFF. CDR3 DNA sequence: TGTGCCAGCAAGGACAGGCTACGCTCCTACAATGAGCAGTTCTTC. The whole variable domain, filled in from reference TRBV11-2 and TRBJ2-1, reads EAGVAQSPRYKIIEKRQSVAFWCNPISGHATLYWYQQILGQGPKLLIQFQNNGVVDDSQLPKDRFSAERLKGVDSTLKIQPAKLEDSAVYLCASKDRLRSYNEQFFGPGTRLTVL.

The CDR3 DNA follows: TGTGCCAGCAGTTTTGGCGTCCAACTGGGACAGGCCGAATGGGAGCTGTTTTTT. Translated, it gives CASSFGVQLGQAEWELFF. The chain carries TRBV28 and TRBJ2-2; 8 bases fit TRBD1. Germline V gives CDR1 MDHEN, CDR2 SYDVKM. With V trimmed by 3 bases and J by 9 bases, 18 bases remained unmatched. The CDR3 runs 18 residues. Combining the CDR3 with reference TRBV28 and TRBJ2-2 gives the whole variable domain DVKVTQSSRYLVKRTGEKVFLECVQDMDHENMFWYRQDPGLGLRLIYFSYDVKMKEKGDIPEGYSVSREKKERFSLILESASTNQTSMYLCASSFGVQLGQAEWELFFGEGSRLTVL.

This clone was detected only once. V gene TRBV6-7 combines with J gene TRBJ1-5, with D tentatively TRBD1 (6 bases). TRBV6-7 is given ORF status, its function remaining uncertain. The CDR3 runs 15 residues. V lost 0 bases and J 4 bases, leaving 10 bases between the germline ends. CDR3 in DNA: TGTGCCAGCAGTTACTCCGCGGGGGCGAATCAGCCCCAGCATTTT. Its protein product is CASSYSAGANQPQHF.

The J gene is TRBJ2-7, the V gene TRBV10-3, with a weak D call TRBD2 (7 bases). V was shortened by 2 bases and J by 6 bases, with 14 bases between the two germline ends. The CDR3 extends over 14 amino acids. The germline CDR1 and CDR2 sequences are ENHRY and SYGVKD. The CDR3 DNA is TGTGCCATCAGTGAGAGGGGGGGGGCACCCGAGCAGTACTTC. It codes for CAISERGGAPEQYF.